This T cell receptor beta chain derives from a study of identical twins. Points from the study as a whole: Compared with models, monozygotic twins showed more out-of-frame TCR alpha sharing. The study drew conclusions from cross-sectional statistical analysis, not from following the same donors. Memory repertoires showed no such pattern, whereas abundant cord blood beta clonotypes carried fewer insertions.

Germline CDR1 is SEHNR and CDR2 is FQNEAQ (reference sequence). The J segment lost 1 base and the V segment lost 5 bases, leaving 3 bases of the junction unmatched. The CDR3 loop spans 15 amino acids. A note on this clonotype: Its antigen is unknown.

Using its own MiXCR run on the 5' RACE reads, TCRdb lists one record per CDR3 protein. The sample holds roughly 350,000 distinct CDR3 sequences, about 10% seen once. The chain joins TRBV7-9 to TRBJ2-7, with 12 bases lining up with TRBD2. The specimen was naive T cells sorted from blood. This sequence was found in a woman aged 50 to 60 in good health. The CDR3 bases are TGTGCCAGCAGCGTGACTAGCGGGAGTTCCTACGAGCAGTACTTC. It yields the protein CASSVTSGSSYEQYF.